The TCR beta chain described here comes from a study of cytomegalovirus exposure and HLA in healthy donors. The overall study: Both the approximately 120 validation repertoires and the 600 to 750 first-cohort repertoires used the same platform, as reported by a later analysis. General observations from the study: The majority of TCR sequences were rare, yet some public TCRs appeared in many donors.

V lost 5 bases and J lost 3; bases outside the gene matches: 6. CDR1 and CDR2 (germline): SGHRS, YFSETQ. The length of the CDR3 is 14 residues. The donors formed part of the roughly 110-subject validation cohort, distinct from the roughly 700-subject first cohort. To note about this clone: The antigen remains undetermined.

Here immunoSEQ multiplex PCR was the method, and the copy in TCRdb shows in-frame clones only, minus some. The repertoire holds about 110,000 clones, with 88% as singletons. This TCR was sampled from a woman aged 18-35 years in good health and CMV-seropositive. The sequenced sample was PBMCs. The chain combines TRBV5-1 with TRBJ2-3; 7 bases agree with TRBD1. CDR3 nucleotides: TGCGCCAGCAGTTTAGGGACAGTAACAGATACGCAGTATTTT. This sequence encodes CASSLGTVTDTQYF.